Sequencing of this T cell receptor (beta chain) was carried out in a study of identical twins. General study points: Fewer insertions characterized abundant cord blood beta clonotypes, whereas memory repertoires showed none. A cross-sectional statistical analysis, not follow-up of the same donors, supported the conclusions.

A universal primer site was incorporated via template switching, and the cDNA contained unique molecular identifiers. TCRdb called the 5' RACE reads again in MiXCR, with one record for every CDR3 protein. In the table there are about 340,000 distinct CDR3 sequences, roughly an eighth of which are singletons. There are a few counts of this clonotype. Its matching antigen is unknown. Between the trimmed V and J ends, which lost 0 bases and 0 bases, there was a span of 16 bases. The CDR3 extends over 18 amino acids. Germline lookup yields CDR1 SGHRS and CDR2 YFSETQ. The data also belong to a second study, concerning yellow fever vaccine responses in identical twins.

Specimen: CD8+ T cells sorted from blood. The source of this sequence is a young woman in good health. The rearrangement uses TRBV5-1 and TRBJ1-5, with D perhaps matching TRBD1 (6 bases). CDR3 DNA: TGCGCCAGCAGCTTGGGTTTTTGGGCAGGGGATAGCAATCAGCCCCAGCATTTT. It encodes CASSLGFWAGDSNQPQHF.